A selection of T cell receptor beta chains follows, all from one sample in a study of cytomegalovirus exposure and HLA in healthy donors. Clones were read by immunoSEQ multiplex PCR, and TCRdb kept only the in-frame ones, dropping some. This repertoire shows about 150,000 clones, around 67% found once; its top ten account for about 1.5%. Sequencing was performed on PBMCs. These TCRs come from a woman under 30 in good health and CMV-seronegative. Both conserved end residues are part of each CDR3. The order of the fields is V gene, J gene, clone size, D gene, CDR3 protein, CDR3 DNA. The D gene is left open where the match is weak. Clone size is not always given. Where it is, it says once, few, many or a class for expanded clones.

v_gene: TRBV6-1
j_gene: TRBJ2-2
abundance: NA
d_gene: NA
CDR3aa: CASRTGGAGTGELFF
CDR3nt: TGTGCCAGCAGAACAGGGGGGGCAGGCACCGGGGAGCTGTTTTTT

v_gene: TRBV9
j_gene: TRBJ1-4
abundance: NA
d_gene: NA
CDR3aa: CASSVAGGAGEKLFF
CDR3nt: TGTGCCAGCAGCGTAGCTGGCGGGGCAGGGGAAAAACTGTTTTTT

v_gene: TRBV30
j_gene: TRBJ2-1
abundance: NA
d_gene: NA
CDR3aa: CAWSGSSWHEQFF
CDR3nt: TGTGCCTGGAGCGGGTCTAGCTGGCATGAGCAGTTCTTC

v_gene: TRBV4-1
j_gene: TRBJ1-1
abundance: NA
d_gene: NA
CDR3aa: CASSQSYGMGDTEAFF
CDR3nt: TGCGCCAGCAGCCAATCGTATGGTATGGGCGACACTGAAGCTTTCTTT

v_gene: TRBV7-2
j_gene: TRBJ1-1
abundance: NA
d_gene: TRBD1
CDR3aa: CASSYEGQGREAFF
CDR3nt: TGTGCCAGCAGCTATGAAGGACAGGGTCGTGAAGCTTTCTTT

v_gene: TRBV5-4
j_gene: TRBJ1-6
abundance: NA
d_gene: NA
CDR3aa: CASSPDSSPLHF
CDR3nt: TGTGCCAGCAGCCCGGACTCTTCACCCCTCCACTTT

v_gene: TRBV11-3
j_gene: TRBJ1-5
abundance: NA
d_gene: NA
CDR3aa: CASSLESPGQRPSNQPQHF
CDR3nt: TGTGCCAGCAGCTTAGAGTCTCCCGGACAGAGACCTAGCAATCAGCCCCAGCATTTT

v_gene: TRBV11-2
j_gene: TRBJ1-3
abundance: NA
d_gene: NA
CDR3aa: CASRLRTGTSGNTIYF
CDR3nt: TGTGCCAGCAGGCTTCGTACAGGGACCTCTGGAAACACCATATATTTT

v_gene: TRBV27
j_gene: TRBJ1-5
abundance: NA
d_gene: NA
CDR3aa: CASRSRQDRNQPQHF
CDR3nt: TGTGCCAGCCGAAGCCGACAGGATCGCAATCAGCCCCAGCATTTT

v_gene: TRBV18
j_gene: TRBJ2-5
abundance: few
d_gene: TRBD2
CDR3aa: CASSKGLAGGSTEETQYF
CDR3nt: TGTGCCAGCTCAAAGGGACTAGCGGGGGGGTCCACCGAAGAGACCCAGTACTTC

v_gene: TRBV6-6
j_gene: TRBJ2-2
abundance: NA
d_gene: TRBD2
CDR3aa: CASSYSTSGHGELFF
CDR3nt: TGTGCCAGCAGTTACTCAACTAGCGGTCACGGGGAGCTGTTTTTT

v_gene: TRBV5-1
j_gene: TRBJ2-7
abundance: few
d_gene: TRBD1
CDR3aa: CASSPGTGGEQYF
CDR3nt: TGCGCCAGCAGCCCCGGAACAGGGGGCGAGCAGTACTTC

v_gene: TRBV7-2
j_gene: TRBJ2-3
abundance: few
d_gene: NA
CDR3aa: CASSFQGNTQYF
CDR3nt: TGTGCCAGCAGCTTTCAGGGGAATACGCAGTATTTT